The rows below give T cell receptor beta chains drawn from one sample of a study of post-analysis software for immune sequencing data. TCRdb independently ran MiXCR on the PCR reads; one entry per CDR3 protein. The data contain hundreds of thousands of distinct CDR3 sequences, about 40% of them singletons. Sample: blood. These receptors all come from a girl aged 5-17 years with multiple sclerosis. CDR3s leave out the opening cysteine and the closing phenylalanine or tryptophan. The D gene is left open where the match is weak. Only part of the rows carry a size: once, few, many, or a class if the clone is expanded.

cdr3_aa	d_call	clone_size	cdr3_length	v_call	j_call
ASGEQGFRYGYT	TRBD1	NA	12	TRBV12-5	TRBJ1-2
ASSYNPEPGRGNEKLF	NA	NA	16	TRBV6-5	TRBJ1-4
SARDSGASTDTQY	NA	few	13	TRBV20-1	TRBJ2-3
AISEPHLGPHTQY	NA	NA	13	TRBV10-3	TRBJ2-3
ASSPPRLAGVEQY	TRBD2	NA	13	TRBV18	TRBJ2-7
ASSWTAGQETQY	NA	NA	12	TRBV5-1	TRBJ2-5
ASSVGQGGSGANVLT	TRBD1	few	15	TRBV7-6	TRBJ2-6
SVADRAVNTEAF	TRBD1	NA	12	TRBV29-1	TRBJ1-1
ASSQEGGSRETQY	TRBD2	few	13	TRBV4-2	TRBJ2-5
ASSLVPLSYNNEQF	NA	NA	14	TRBV27	TRBJ2-1
ASSRGVSGAEAF	NA	few	12	TRBV5-6	TRBJ1-1
ASSRNLQGMKADEQF	NA	NA	15	TRBV7-9	TRBJ2-1
ASSQEWSGELF	NA	few	11	TRBV3-1	TRBJ2-2
ASSLDVSGIPPYEQF	NA	NA	15	TRBV7-9	TRBJ2-1
ASTTTSGGQDEQF	TRBD2	few	13	TRBV12-3/TRBV12-4	TRBJ2-1
ASSQGDVNTEAF	NA	NA	12	TRBV4-1	TRBJ1-1
ASSELTGTEAF	TRBD1	NA	11	TRBV9	TRBJ1-1
ASSPIRARDTEAF	NA	once	13	TRBV6-5	TRBJ1-1
ASSLAGRGSETQY	NA	few	13	TRBV5-6	NA
ASSPLGYRGEETQY	TRBD1	NA	14	TRBV5-1	TRBJ2-5
ASSAAGALSTDTQY	TRBD2	NA	14	TRBV7-7	TRBJ2-3
SARERGKHTDTQY	NA	NA	13	TRBV20-1	TRBJ2-3
ASRPVGQGITGANVLT	TRBD1	NA	16	TRBV19	TRBJ2-6
ASRTTGATYEQY	TRBD1	few	12	TRBV6-6	TRBJ2-7
ASSPRLTSYNEQF	NA	NA	13	TRBV5-1	TRBJ2-1
ASSESSGGSYEQY	TRBD2	NA	13	TRBV6-4	TRBJ2-7
ASSPHPGRTSYT	NA	NA	12	TRBV6-5	TRBJ1-2
ASRDLTHYEQY	NA	few	11	TRBV6-5	TRBJ2-7
SVELRRAYGGDTQY	NA	few	14	TRBV29-1	TRBJ2-3
ASSAGQGPRPQY	TRBD1	few	12	TRBV7-2	TRBJ2-4
ASTHEDQETQY	NA	NA	11	TRBV12-3/TRBV12-4	TRBJ2-5
ASRGRSATNEKLF	NA	few	13	TRBV4-2	TRBJ1-4
ASSFGRDSPLH	NA	NA	11	TRBV5-1	TRBJ1-6
ASSQLPGQGTDTQY	TRBD1	few	14	TRBV12-3/TRBV12-4	TRBJ2-3
ASSTNRDSGYT	TRBD1	NA	11	TRBV7-2	TRBJ1-2
SARVRYMGTGDNQPQH	TRBD1	few	16	TRBV20-1	TRBJ1-5
SGGVVEQY	NA	few	8	TRBV20-1	TRBJ2-7
ASSYSVATYEQY	NA	NA	12	TRBV6-5	TRBJ2-7